These T cell receptor beta chains were read from a single sample in a study of blood T cell repertoires in COVID-19. Some clones are missing from TCRdb's copy, which holds only in-frame ones; the method was immunoSEQ multiplex PCR. The data hold 190,000 or so clones, with about 82% observed a single time. Input material: PBMCs or T cells enriched from blood (not recorded which). The receptor source for this set is a woman aged 25 to 39 who had recovered from COVID-19. Each CDR3 is given with its conserved first and last residue. The D gene is left open where the match is weak. The size entry is marked missing in some rows and otherwise reads once, few, many or a size class.

>once|TRBJ1-1|TRBV6-5|.
CASSYSRSSTEAFF
TGTGCCAGCAGTTACTCGAGGAGCAGCACTGAAGCTTTCTTT
>.|TRBJ2-7|TRBV19|TRBD1
CASSIRTGSYEQYF
TGTGCCAGTAGTATTCGGACAGGGAGCTACGAGCAGTACTTC
>.|TRBJ1-3|TRBV9|.
CASSVEGYLGNTIYF
TGTGCCAGCAGCGTAGAGGGGTATTTGGGAAACACCATATATTTT
>once|TRBJ1-1|TRBV5-6|TRBD1
CASSLDRGLGNTEAFF
TGTGCCAGCAGCTTGGACAGGGGGCTCGGGAACACTGAAGCTTTCTTT
>.|TRBJ2-7|TRBV11-1|TRBD1
CASSLSDRGGEQYF
TGTGCCAGCAGCTTGTCCGACAGGGGAGGCGAGCAGTACTTC
>.|TRBJ1-5|TRBV7-2|.
CASSVPGRGQPQHF
TGTGCCAGCAGCGTCCCGGGAAGAGGCCAGCCCCAGCATTTT
>.|TRBJ2-1|TRBV9|TRBD2
CASSEGGPAGGVEQFF
TGTGCCAGCAGCGAGGGAGGGCCAGCGGGAGGGGTTGAGCAGTTCTTC
>once|TRBJ2-1|TRBV7-9|.
CASRGSGTTYNEQFF
TGTGCCAGCCGAGGATCGGGTACCACCTACAATGAGCAGTTCTTC
>.|TRBJ1-2|TRBV28|.
CASSFGDSTNYGYTF
TGTGCCAGCAGTTTTGGAGACAGCACTAACTATGGCTACACCTTC
>.|TRBJ2-7|TRBV15|.
CATSRDLDSEQYF
TGTGCCACCAGCAGAGATCTGGACTCCGAGCAGTACTTC
>few|TRBJ2-1|TRBV7-7|.
CASSARLDSYNEQFF
TGTGCTAGCAGCGCACGACTGGACTCCTACAATGAGCAGTTCTTC
>few|TRBJ2-1|TRBV28|TRBD2
CASSFPKPGTSIYEQFF
TGTGCCAGCAGTTTCCCTAAACCCGGGACTAGTATCTATGAGCAGTTCTTC
>.|TRBJ2-1|TRBV5-3|TRBD2
CARSLVGGGSYNEQFF
TGTGCCAGAAGCTTGGTCGGGGGAGGGTCCTACAATGAGCAGTTCTTC
>many|TRBJ1-1|TRBV4-2|.
CASSQGAEGNTEAFF
TGTGCCAGCAGCCAAGGAGCAGAGGGGAACACTGAAGCTTTCTTT
>.|TRBJ1-5|TRBV28|TRBD1
CASRTGGTSNQPQHF
TGTGCCAGCAGAACAGGGGGCACGAGCAATCAGCCCCAGCATTTT
>.|TRBJ2-3|TRBV30|TRBD2
CAWRPGLAGNPPTDTQYF
TGTGCCTGGAGACCGGGACTAGCGGGAAACCCCCCCACAGATACGCAGTATTTT
>.|TRBJ1-2|TRBV2|TRBD1
CASRDRGGYGYTF
TGTGCCAGCAGGGACAGGGGTGGTTATGGCTACACCTTC
>.|TRBJ2-2|TRBV25-1|TRBD1
CASSAETGGNTGELFF
TGTGCCAGCAGTGCCGAAACAGGGGGGAACACCGGGGAGCTGTTTTTT
>.|TRBJ1-6|TRBV14|.
CASSQNSLKFHF
TGTGCCAGCAGCCAAAACAGCTTAAAGTTCCACTTT
>.|TRBJ2-1|TRBV5-1|.
CASSLALDRAYNEQFF
TGCGCCAGCAGCTTGGCCCTGGACAGAGCCTACAATGAGCAGTTCTTC
>once|TRBJ2-7|TRBV2|TRBD1
CASSDRGDRGAYEQYF
TGTGCCAGCTCGGACAGGGGAGATCGGGGAGCCTACGAGCAGTACTTC
>.|TRBJ2-1|TRBV25-1|.
CASSESGGNEQFF
TGTGCCAGCAGTGAATCTGGGGGGAATGAGCAGTTCTTC
>.|TRBJ2-7|TRBV10-3|.
CAISESRWGQGNYEQYF
TGTGCCATCAGTGAGTCGAGGTGGGGGCAGGGTAACTACGAGCAGTACTTC
>once|TRBJ2-1|TRBV28|TRBD2
CASSLVLAGANEQFF
TGTGCCAGCAGTTTAGTACTAGCGGGAGCAAATGAGCAGTTCTTC
>.|TRBJ2-7|TRBV3-1/TRBV3-2|TRBD2
CASSQTRTSGSVVEQYF
TGTGCCAGCAGCCAGACAAGGACTAGCGGGAGTGTAGTCGAGCAGTACTTC
>once|TRBJ1-3|TRBV6-5|.
CASSYSGQSSGNTIYF
TGTGCCAGCAGTTACTCCGGACAGTCATCTGGAAACACCATATATTTT
>.|TRBJ1-5|TRBV18|.
CASSRDLYSLSNQPQHF
TGTGCCAGCTCGCGGGACTTATACAGTCTTAGCAATCAGCCCCAGCATTTT
>.|TRBJ2-6|TRBV7-9|TRBD2
CASSPTPGGPGANVLTF
TGTGCCAGCAGCCCTACCCCGGGGGGGCCGGGGGCCAACGTCCTGACTTTC
>.|TRBJ2-1|TRBV4-2|.
CASSQVSGVYNEQFF
TGTGCCAGCAGCCAAGTTAGCGGTGTTTACAATGAGCAGTTCTTC
>few|TRBJ1-2|TRBV2|.
CASSAIGVNYGYTF
TGTGCCAGCAGTGCAATCGGGGTGAACTATGGCTACACCTTC
>once|TRBJ1-4|TRBV10-3|TRBD1
CAIRAGTGGAKDEKLFF
TGTGCCATCAGAGCCGGGACAGGGGGCGCGAAGGATGAAAAACTGTTTTTT
>.|TRBJ2-5|TRBV9|.
CASSSGGLLEGKTQYF
TGTGCCAGCAGCAGTGGAGGACTCCTCGAGGGAAAGACCCAGTACTTC
>few|TRBJ1-1|TRBV5-6|TRBD1
CASSYFDRVFTEAFF
TGTGCCAGCAGCTATTTCGACAGGGTTTTCACTGAAGCTTTCTTT
>once|TRBJ2-7|TRBV6-5|TRBD2
CASIGTSGYEQYF
TGTGCCAGCATAGGGACTAGCGGCTACGAGCAGTACTTC
>once|TRBJ2-1|TRBV29-1|TRBD2
CSVVPREADYNEQFF
TGCAGCGTTGTACCCCGGGAGGCAGACTACAATGAGCAGTTCTTC
>.|TRBJ1-6|TRBV5-1|.
CASSLRGGSYNSPLHF
TGCGCCAGCAGCCTGCGAGGTGGGTCCTATAATTCACCCCTCCACTTT
>.|TRBJ1-5|TRBV6-2/TRBV6-3|TRBD1
CASSWGRTGSNQPQHF
TGTGCCAGCAGTTGGGGGCGGACAGGGAGCAATCAGCCCCAGCATTTT
>.|TRBJ2-5|TRBV28|.
CASSPRSVGERTQYF
TGTGCCAGCAGTCCCCGTAGTGTGGGAGAGAGAACCCAGTACTTC
>once|TRBJ1-5|TRBV28|TRBD1
CASSSPSTGKVGNQPQHF
TGTGCCAGCAGTTCACCGTCGACAGGGAAGGTGGGAAATCAGCCCCAGCATTTT
>.|TRBJ2-1|TRBV19|TRBD1
CASSPGQGLEQFF
TGTGCCAGTAGTCCAGGACAGGGGCTTGAGCAGTTCTTC
>.|TRBJ1-1|TRBV7-8|.
CAPGSGTEAFF
TGTGCCCCCGGCAGCGGAACTGAAGCTTTCTTT
>.|TRBJ2-3|TRBV4-1|.
CASSPRVAGSTDTQYF
TGCGCCAGCAGCCCCCGAGTTGCGGGCAGCACAGATACGCAGTATTTT
>.|TRBJ1-3|TRBV10-1|TRBD1
CASRPDRSGNTIYF
TGCGCCAGCAGACCGGACAGGTCTGGAAACACCATATATTTT
>.|TRBJ2-5|TRBV11-1|.
CASSAYSRYETQYF
TGTGCCAGCAGTGCTTACTCTAGATATGAGACCCAGTACTTC
>once|TRBJ2-7|TRBV28|TRBD2
CASSLILAGERELWAYEQYF
TGTGCCAGCAGTTTGATTCTAGCGGGAGAACGGGAACTATGGGCCTACGAGCAGTACTTC
>.|TRBJ1-1|TRBV5-1|TRBD1
CASKLGTGIETEAFF
TGCGCCAGCAAGCTTGGGACAGGGATAGAGACTGAAGCTTTCTTT